The T cell receptor (beta chain) described here comes from a study of neurological immune-mediated disorders. It was blood bank volunteers in Maryland, USA who made up the healthy controls. TCRdb passed the 5' RACE reads through MiXCR, listing each CDR3 protein once. The table lists 75,000 to 95,000 distinct CDR3 sequences, over 15% of them singletons. Concerning this clonotype itself: One junction end disagrees with the germline gene, perhaps due to a read error.

The TCR sequence derives from a middle-aged woman in good health. Sequenced input: PBMCs.

CDR3 residues: CAISLGSAGGRQYF. The CDR3 nucleotides are TGTGCCATCAGCTTAGGGTCGGCGGGGGGGCGGCAGTACTTC. This chain connects TRBV7-2 to TRBJ2-7; 9 positions match TRBD2. The CDR3 runs to 14 residues. CDR1 and CDR2 (germline): SGHTA, FQGNSA.